Listed here are 25 T cell receptor beta chains from one sample, sequenced in a study of regulatory T cells in long-lasting Graves disease. Time point denoted: persistent/refractory GD, antithyroid drugs over 5 years with positive TRAb. PBMC-extracted RNA yielded the TCR library. Arm-PCR of CDR3 regions and iRepertoire HTBI primers were the basis on which TCR beta libraries were built. TCRdb re-analysed the multiplex PCR reads in MiXCR, keeping a single row per CDR3 protein. The table records about 450,000 distinct CDR3 sequences, 23% of them present only once. Source: peripheral blood mononuclear cells (PBMCs), taken when the disease was refractory, from a patient treated with antithyroid drugs. All receptors come from a female donor with Graves disease.

In DNA form, the CDR3 reads TGTGCCAGCAGTCCCCGACTAGCGGGATACAATGAGCAGTTCTTC. It is translated as CASSPRLAGYNEQFF. The rearrangement links TRBV27 to TRBJ2-1, with 11 bases fitting TRBD2. V trimming: 5 bases; J trimming: 4 bases; junction bases outside the gene matches: 4. The CDR3 extends over 15 amino acids. Germline V gives CDR1 MNHEY, CDR2 SMNVEV (reference sequence).

Only a few counts were recorded for this clonotype. The chain is built from TRBV5-1 and TRBJ2-7, with TRBD1 identical over 8 bases. CDR3 length equals 15 residues. The V gene's germline CDR1 is SGHRS and CDR2 YFSETQ. V dropped 0 bases and J dropped 3; count of bases not matched to a gene: 5. CDR3 in DNA: TGCGCCAGCAGCTTGGGACAGGGGTTTGGCTACGAGCAGTACTTC. This gives the protein CASSLGQGFGYEQYF.

This clonotype was seen at least ten times. The chain joins TRBV28 to TRBJ2-7; TRBD2 is a possible D gene (6 bases). Germline V gene lookup returns CDR1 MDHEN and CDR2 SYDVKM. The V and J ends lost 3 bases and 1 base respectively, with 13 bases between them. This CDR3 region has 15 residues. CDR3 sequence (DNA): TGTGCCAGCAGTTTCCGTCGGGGGATTTCCTACGAGCAGTACTTC. Its protein is CASSFRRGISYEQYF.

The V call is TRBV6-1, the J call TRBJ1-1; D is unresolved. The V gene lost 7 bases and the J gene lost 1 base, with 13 bases spanning the gap. Germline V gene sequence: CDR1 MNHNS, CDR2 SASEGT. The CDR3 is 14 residues long. CDR3 protein: CASMETLTNTEAFF. The CDR3 coding sequence is TGTGCCAGCATGGAAACCTTAACGAACACTGAAGCTTTCTTT.

This clonotype has a count of ten or more. The rearrangement uses TRBV28 and TRBJ2-7; the D is unclear. The CDR3 runs 19 residues. V lost 5 bases, J lost 0 bases, and 26 bases lay in between. Germline lookup yields CDR1 MDHEN and CDR2 SYDVKM. CDR3 nucleotides: TGTGCCAGCAGTAGACTCAATACAGTTAGGTCCATCTACTCCTACGAGCAGTACTTC. This gives the protein CASSRLNTVRSIYSYEQYF.

The rearrangement uses TRBV30 and TRBJ1-6, with a possible D match to TRBD1 (6 bases). This CDR3 is built from 15 residues. The V end was cut by 4 bases, the J end by 10 bases, with 20 bases between. Germline V lookup: CDR1 GTSNPN, CDR2 SVGIG (reference sequence). CDR3 region: CAWISQGAGGSPLHF. Written as DNA, the CDR3 is TGTGCCTGGATAAGTCAGGGCGCCGGGGGCTCACCCCTCCACTTT.

In its sample, this clonotype was seen a few times. A read error may explain this, as a much larger clone is one base away. The chain has TRBV28 and TRBJ1-2; tentatively, D is TRBD1 (5 bases). This CDR3 has 15 residues. Trimming took 1 base from V and 12 from J, leaving 21 bases between them. CDR1 and CDR2 from the germline V gene are MDHEN and SYDVKM. CDR3 DNA sequence: TGTGCCAGCAGTTTATTGTCAGGGCCTATTTGGGGCAACACCTTC. Amino acid sequence: CASSLLSGPIWGNTF.

This clonotype has at least ten counts. The genes are TRBV20-1 and TRBJ2-5, with 8 positions matching TRBD1. Looked up from germline, CDR1 is DFQATT and CDR2 is SNEGSKA (reference sequence). This CDR3 spans 15 amino acids. After removal of 6 bases from V and 5 bases from J, the junction contained 14 bases not matched to a gene. Here the CDR3 reads CSAQPPQGAVETQYF. The CDR3 region has the DNA TGCAGTGCGCAACCTCCCCAGGGGGCGGTGGAGACCCAGTACTTC.

This clonotype was observed at least ten times. CDR3 nucleotide sequence: TGTGCCAGCAGTGAAGCGCGAGGGCCCGGGGTGACTTTC. This codes for CASSEARGPGVTF. V is TRBV2 and J is TRBJ2-6; tentatively, D is TRBD2 (5 bases). Germline V gene lookup returns CDR1 SNHLY and CDR2 FYNNEI. The V end was cut by 0 bases, the J end by 17 bases, with 14 bases between. The CDR3 is 13 amino acids.

Ten or more counts support this clonotype. This rearrangement joins TRBV6-1 to TRBJ1-5; D uncertain. The CDR3 length is 16 residues. CDR1 is MNHNS and CDR2 is SASEGT in the germline V gene. V was shortened by 2 bases and J by 2 bases, with 13 bases between the two germline ends. The CDR3 here is CASSERQGKGNQPQHF. The DNA of the CDR3 is TGTGCCAGCAGTGAAAGGCAAGGGAAGGGCAATCAGCCCCAGCATTTT.

This clonotype was counted a few times. The CDR3 loop reads CASSLGTYTYEQYF. CDR3 DNA sequence: TGCGCCAGCAGCTTGGGGACTTATACCTACGAGCAGTACTTC. The J gene is TRBJ2-7, the V gene TRBV5-1; D might be TRBD2 (5 bases). With 0 bases removed from V and 2 bases from J, the gap between germline ends came to 9 bases. Per germline, CDR1 SGHRS and CDR2 YFSETQ. The CDR3 totals 14 residues.

This clonotype showed up just a few times. This chain joins TRBV19 and TRBJ1-1, with D hard to call. The CDR3 length is 13 residues. The V end was cut by 0 bases, the J end by 5 bases, with 7 bases between. Germline CDR1 reads LNHDA; CDR2 reads SQIVND (reference sequence). The DNA of the CDR3 is TGTGCCAGTAGTATAGATTTGGGTACTGAAGCTTTCTTT. Its protein product is CASSIDLGTEAFF.

A few counts support this clonotype. In nucleotides, the CDR3 is TGTGCCAGCAGTTTGAGAAAGCGGGAGTCGTACAATGAGCAGTTCTTC. This encodes CASSLRKRESYNEQFF. The rearrangement uses TRBV12-3 or TRBV12-4 and TRBJ2-1, with 8 bases aligning to TRBD2. Losses at the gene ends were 3 bases for V and 4 bases for J; bases not matched to a gene: 8. The CDR3 is 16 amino acids.

In its sample, this clonotype was seen a few times. V usage is TRBV3-1 and J usage is TRBJ1-2, with a tentative D call TRBD1 (5 bases). The CDR3 spans 13 residues. The ends were cut back, 6 bases at V and 6 bases at J, with 14 bases in the middle. Germline V gene sequence: CDR1 LGHDT, CDR2 YNNKEL (reference sequence). The DNA of the CDR3 is TGTGCCAGCAGGGGGGTACAGTCAAATGGCTACACCTTC. Translating gives CASRGVQSNGYTF.

This clonotype was seen a few times. The chain links TRBV20-1 to TRBJ1-5, with a weak D call TRBD1 (6 bases). Trimming pared 1 base from V and 2 bases from J, leaving 12 bases between. This CDR3 is 15 amino acids long. Germline V gene sequence: CDR1 DFQATT, CDR2 SNEGSKA (reference sequence). The CDR3 is CSARAGSGGNQPQHF. CDR3 nucleotide sequence: TGCAGTGCTAGAGCGGGGTCAGGGGGCAATCAGCCCCAGCATTTT.

In the case of this clonotype: Since a much larger clone is just one base distant, this may be a read error. As DNA, the CDR3 is TGTGCCAGCAGTGAAGGACTGGGACAGCCCCAGCATTTT. Its protein is CASSEGLGQPQHF. The chain couples TRBV6-1 to TRBJ1-5; no clear D gene. The ends were cut back, 1 base at V and 7 bases at J, with 8 bases in the middle. The CDR3 contains 13 residues. Germline assignment: CDR1 MNHNS and CDR2 SASEGT.

This clonotype was picked up many times. The chain uses TRBV20-1 and TRBJ2-5; D is unclear. Trimming cost V 0 bases and J 2 bases, with 10 bases left between them. The length of the CDR3 is 14 residues. Per the germline V gene, CDR1 is DFQATT and CDR2 is SNEGSKA (reference sequence). The CDR3 sequence: CSARDWGRQETQYF. CDR3 DNA sequence: TGCAGTGCTAGAGATTGGGGTCGTCAAGAGACCCAGTACTTC.

V is TRBV2 and J is TRBJ2-2, with 7 bases aligning to TRBD2. V shed 3 bases, J shed 2 bases, and the junction held 6 bases outside the gene matches. Germline V lookup: CDR1 SNHLY, CDR2 FYNNEI. The CDR3 is 16 amino acids. CDR3 residues: CASSERLAYNTGELFF. CDR3 coding DNA: TGTGCCAGCAGTGAGCGACTAGCTTATAACACCGGGGAGCTGTTTTTT. Variable domain in full (rest from reference TRBV2 and TRBJ2-2): EPEVTQTPSHQVTQMGQEVILRCVPISNHLYFYWYRQILGQKVEFLVSFYNNEISEKSEIFDDQFSVERPDGSNFTLKIRSTKLEDSAMYFCASSERLAYNTGELFFGEGSRLTVL.

Here the CDR3 DNA reads TGTGCCAGCAGCTTAGTCCTAGCGGTAACCGGGGAGCTGTTTTTT. Protein product: CASSLVLAVTGELFF. The chain carries TRBV7-8 and TRBJ2-2, with 7 bases fitting TRBD2. Germline loops: CDR1 SGHVS, CDR2 FQNEAQ. The V segment lost 1 base and the J segment 5 bases; nucleotides outside the gene matches: 4. This CDR3 is 15 amino acids long. Full variable domain (remainder filled in from reference TRBV7-8 and TRBJ2-2): GAGVSQSPRYKVAKRGQDVALRCDPISGHVSLFWYQQALGQGPEFLTYFQNEAQLDKSGLPSDRFFAERPEGSVSTLKIQRTQQEDSAVYLCASSLVLAVTGELFFGEGSRLTVL.

Only a few counts were recorded for this clonotype. This chain joins TRBV7-2 and TRBJ1-4; D may be TRBD1 (5 bases). The CDR3 runs 15 residues. Germline V lookup: CDR1 SGHTA, CDR2 FQGNSA. The V and J ends lost 1 base and 4 bases respectively, with 10 bases between them. The CDR3 protein is CASSLDGGNNEKLFF. CDR3 bases: TGTGCCAGCAGCTTAGACGGGGGGAATAATGAAAAACTGTTTTTT.

J is TRBJ2-1 and V is TRBV4-2; D unclear. Deletions cut 0 bases from V and 7 bases from J, with 13 bases between. Germline values: CDR1 LGHNA, CDR2 YNFKEQ. The CDR3 sequence is 15 residues long. Here the CDR3 reads CASSQDGGKTNEQFF. The CDR3, as DNA: TGTGCCAGCAGCCAAGATGGCGGTAAGACTAATGAGCAGTTCTTC.

This clonotype was detected a few times. CDR3 sequence: CASSNSGSPDTQYF. The CDR3 coding sequence is TGTGCCAGTAGTAATAGCGGGAGCCCAGATACGCAGTATTTT. The chain recombines TRBV19 with TRBJ2-3; 9 positions agree with TRBD2. This CDR3 is built from 14 residues. Per the germline V gene, CDR1 is LNHDA and CDR2 is SQIVND (reference sequence). The junction had 3 bases not matched to a gene; V was cut back by 4 bases and J by 4 bases. Together with reference TRBV19 and TRBJ2-3, the CDR3 gives the full variable domain: DGGITQSPKYLFRKEGQNVTLSCEQNLNHDAMYWYRQDPGQGLRLIYYSQIVNDFQKGDIAEGYSVSREKKESFPLTVTSAQKNPTAFYLCASSNSGSPDTQYFGPGTRLTVL.

The chain uses TRBV28 and TRBJ1-2; 9 bases are shared with TRBD1. The CDR3 runs 14 residues. The trim removed 4 bases at V and 2 bases at J, leaving 2 bases unmatched. Germline CDR1 MDHEN, CDR2 SYDVKM. The chain's CDR3 is CASSWDRENYGYTF. DNA of the CDR3: TGTGCCAGCAGTTGGGACAGGGAAAACTATGGCTACACCTTC.

This clonotype appeared many times. The rearrangement uses TRBV11-2 and TRBJ1-1; TRBD1 matches at 7 bases. Germline CDR1 reads SGHAT; CDR2 reads FQNNGV. This CDR3 is 12 amino acids long. Trimming took 5 bases from V and 6 from J; bases not matched to a gene: 3. CDR3 bases: TGTGCCAGCAGCCACGGGACAGCTGAAGCTTTCTTT. Its translation: CASSHGTAEAFF.

The sample holds many counts of this clonotype. The rearrangement links TRBV6-5 to TRBJ2-7; D is tentatively TRBD1 or TRBD2 (7 bases each). The germline V gene has CDR1 MNHEY and CDR2 SVGAGI. This CDR3 is built from 15 residues. Trimming removed 2 bases from V and 4 bases from J, with 15 bases in between. The CDR3 sequence is CASSYVQGGQYEQYF. CDR3 nucleotides: TGTGCCAGCAGTTACGTTCAGGGGGGGCAGTACGAGCAGTACTTC.